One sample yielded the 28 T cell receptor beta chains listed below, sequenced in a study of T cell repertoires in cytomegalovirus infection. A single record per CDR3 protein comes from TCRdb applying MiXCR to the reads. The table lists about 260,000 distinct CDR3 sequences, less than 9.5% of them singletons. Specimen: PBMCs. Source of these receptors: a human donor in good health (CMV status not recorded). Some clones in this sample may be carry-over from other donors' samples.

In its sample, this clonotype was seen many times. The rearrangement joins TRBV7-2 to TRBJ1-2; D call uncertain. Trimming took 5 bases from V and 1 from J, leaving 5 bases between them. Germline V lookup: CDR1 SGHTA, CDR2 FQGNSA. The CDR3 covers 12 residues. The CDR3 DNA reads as TGTGCCAGCAGCCCAGATAACTATGGCTACACCTTC. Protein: CASSPDNYGYTF.

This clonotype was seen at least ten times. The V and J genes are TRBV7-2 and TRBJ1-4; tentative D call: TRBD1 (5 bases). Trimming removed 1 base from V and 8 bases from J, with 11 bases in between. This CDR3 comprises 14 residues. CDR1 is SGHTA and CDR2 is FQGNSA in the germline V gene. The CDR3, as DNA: TGTGCCAGCAGCTTAGACGGGGCGGGGGAAAAACTGTTTTTT. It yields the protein CASSLDGAGEKLFF.

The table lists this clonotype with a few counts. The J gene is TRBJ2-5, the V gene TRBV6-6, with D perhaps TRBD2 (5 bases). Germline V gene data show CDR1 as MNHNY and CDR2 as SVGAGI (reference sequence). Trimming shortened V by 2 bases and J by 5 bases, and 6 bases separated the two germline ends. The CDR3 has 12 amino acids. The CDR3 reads CASSYREETQYF. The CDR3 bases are TGTGCCAGCAGTTACAGGGAGGAGACCCAGTACTTC.

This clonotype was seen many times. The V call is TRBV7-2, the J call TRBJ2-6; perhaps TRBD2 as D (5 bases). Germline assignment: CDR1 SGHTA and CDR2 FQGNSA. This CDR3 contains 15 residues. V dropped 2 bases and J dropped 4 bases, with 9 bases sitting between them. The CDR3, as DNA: TGTGCCAGCAGCTTATGGACGGGGGGGGCCAACGTCCTGACTTTC. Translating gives CASSLWTGGANVLTF. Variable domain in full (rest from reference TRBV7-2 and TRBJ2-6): GAGVSQSPSNKVTEKGKDVELRCDPISGHTALYWYRQSLGQGLEFLIYFQGNSAPDKSGLPSDRFSAERTGGSVSTLTIQRTQQEDSAVYLCASSLWTGGANVLTFGAGSRLTVL.

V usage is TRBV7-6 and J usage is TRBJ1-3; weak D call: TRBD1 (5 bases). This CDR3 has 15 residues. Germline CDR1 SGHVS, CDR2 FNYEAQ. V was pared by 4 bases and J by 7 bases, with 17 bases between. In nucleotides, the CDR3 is TGTGCCAGCAGCTCCGGGACGGGGAAAGGGAACACCATATATTTT. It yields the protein CASSSGTGKGNTIYF. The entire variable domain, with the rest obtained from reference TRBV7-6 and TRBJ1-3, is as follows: GAGVSQSPRYKVTKRGQDVALRCDPISGHVSLYWYRQALGQGPEFLTYFNYEAQQDKSGLPNDRFSAERPEGSISTLTIQRTEQRDSAMYRCASSSGTGKGNTIYFGEGSWLTVV.

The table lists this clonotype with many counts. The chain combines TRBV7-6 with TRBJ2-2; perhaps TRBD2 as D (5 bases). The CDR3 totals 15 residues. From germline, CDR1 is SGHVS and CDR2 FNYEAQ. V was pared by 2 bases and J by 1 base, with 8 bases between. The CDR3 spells CASSLFGENTGELFF. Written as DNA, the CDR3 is TGTGCCAGCAGCTTATTCGGGGAGAACACCGGGGAGCTGTTTTTT.

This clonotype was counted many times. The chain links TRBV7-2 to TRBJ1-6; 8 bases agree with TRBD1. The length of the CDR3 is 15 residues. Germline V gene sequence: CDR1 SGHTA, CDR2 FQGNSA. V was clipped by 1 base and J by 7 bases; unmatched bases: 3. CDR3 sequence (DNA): TGTGCCAGCAGCTTAGAGGCAGGGGGCAATTCACCCCTCCACTTT. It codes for CASSLEAGGNSPLHF.

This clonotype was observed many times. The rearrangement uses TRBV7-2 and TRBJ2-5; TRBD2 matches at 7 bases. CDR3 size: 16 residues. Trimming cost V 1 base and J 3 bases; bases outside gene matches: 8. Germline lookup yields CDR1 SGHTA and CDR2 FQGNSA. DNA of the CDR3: TGTGCCAGCAGCTTAGTCCCGCTAGCGGAGAAAGAGACCCAGTACTTC. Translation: CASSLVPLAEKETQYF.

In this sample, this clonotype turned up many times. The CDR3 reads CASSLVGLRGDEQFF. In nucleotides, the CDR3 is TGTGCCAGCAGCTTAGTCGGGCTCCGCGGCGATGAGCAGTTCTTC. The V gene is TRBV7-2, the J gene TRBJ2-1; D is uncertain. The V and J ends lost 1 base and 8 bases respectively, with 15 bases between them. The germline V gene has CDR1 SGHTA and CDR2 FQGNSA. The CDR3 extends over 15 amino acids. The full variable domain, in which reference TRBV7-2 and TRBJ2-1 provide the parts outside the CDR3, is GAGVSQSPSNKVTEKGKDVELRCDPISGHTALYWYRQSLGQGLEFLIYFQGNSAPDKSGLPSDRFSAERTGGSVSTLTIQRTQQEDSAVYLCASSLVGLRGDEQFFGPGTRLTVL.

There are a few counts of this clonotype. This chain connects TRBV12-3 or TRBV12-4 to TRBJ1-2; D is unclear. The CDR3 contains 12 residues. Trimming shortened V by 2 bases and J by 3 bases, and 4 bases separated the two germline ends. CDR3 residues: CASSLQYYGYTF. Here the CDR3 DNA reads TGTGCCAGCAGTTTACAGTACTATGGCTACACCTTC.

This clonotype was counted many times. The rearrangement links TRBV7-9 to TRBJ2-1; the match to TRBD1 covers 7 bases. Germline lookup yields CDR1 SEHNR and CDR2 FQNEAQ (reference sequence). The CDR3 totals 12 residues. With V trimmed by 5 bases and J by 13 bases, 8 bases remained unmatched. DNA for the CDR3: TGTGCCAGCAGCCCCCCTGACAGGGCTCAGTTCTTC. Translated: CASSPPDRAQFF.

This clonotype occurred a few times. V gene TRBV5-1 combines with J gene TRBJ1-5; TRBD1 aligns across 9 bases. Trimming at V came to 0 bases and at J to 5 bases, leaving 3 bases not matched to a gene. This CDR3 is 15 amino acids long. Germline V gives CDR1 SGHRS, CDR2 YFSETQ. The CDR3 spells CASSLGDRDDQPQHF. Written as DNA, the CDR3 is TGCGCCAGCAGCTTGGGGGACAGGGATGATCAGCCCCAGCATTTT.

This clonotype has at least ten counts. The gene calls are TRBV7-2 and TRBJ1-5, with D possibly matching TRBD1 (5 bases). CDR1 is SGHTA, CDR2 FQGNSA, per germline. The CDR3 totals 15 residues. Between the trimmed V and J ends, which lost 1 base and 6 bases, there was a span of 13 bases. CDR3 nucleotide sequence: TGTGCCAGCAGCTTAGGGGGCAGGGTAGGTCAGCCCCAGCATTTT. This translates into CASSLGGRVGQPQHF. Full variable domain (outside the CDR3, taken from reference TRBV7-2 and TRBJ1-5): GAGVSQSPSNKVTEKGKDVELRCDPISGHTALYWYRQSLGQGLEFLIYFQGNSAPDKSGLPSDRFSAERTGGSVSTLTIQRTQQEDSAVYLCASSLGGRVGQPQHFGDGTRLSIL.

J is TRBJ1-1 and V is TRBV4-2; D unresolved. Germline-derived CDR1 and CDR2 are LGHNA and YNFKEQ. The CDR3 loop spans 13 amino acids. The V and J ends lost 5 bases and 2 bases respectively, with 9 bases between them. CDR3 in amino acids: CASSGRDNTEAFF. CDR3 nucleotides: TGTGCCAGCAGCGGCAGAGATAACACTGAAGCTTTCTTT.

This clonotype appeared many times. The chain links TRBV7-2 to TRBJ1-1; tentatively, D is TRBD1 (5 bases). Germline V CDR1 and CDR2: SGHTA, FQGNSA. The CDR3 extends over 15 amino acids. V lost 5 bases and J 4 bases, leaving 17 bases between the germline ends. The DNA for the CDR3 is TGTGCCAGCAGCACCATTCCGGGACTCAGCACTGAAGCTTTCTTT. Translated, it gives CASSTIPGLSTEAFF.

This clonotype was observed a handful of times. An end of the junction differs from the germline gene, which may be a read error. CDR3 in DNA: TGTGCCTGGTTGATCGACGGTTCCTTCAATGAGCAGTTCTTC. This translates into CAWLIDGSFNEQFF. The rearrangement links TRBV30 to TRBJ2-1; D gene unclear. The CDR3 runs to 14 residues. From germline, CDR1 is GTSNPN and CDR2 SVGIG (reference sequence).

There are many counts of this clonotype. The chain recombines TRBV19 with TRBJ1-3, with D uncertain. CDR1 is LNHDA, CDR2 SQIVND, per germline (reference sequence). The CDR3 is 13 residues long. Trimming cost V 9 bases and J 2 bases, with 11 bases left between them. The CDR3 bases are TGTGCCAGCGGGAGTGATACTGGAAACACCATATATTTT. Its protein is CASGSDTGNTIYF.

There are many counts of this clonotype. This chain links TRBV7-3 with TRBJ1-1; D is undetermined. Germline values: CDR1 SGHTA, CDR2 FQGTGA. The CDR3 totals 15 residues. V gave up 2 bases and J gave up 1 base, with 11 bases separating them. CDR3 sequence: CASSLGAAGNTEAFF. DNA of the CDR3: TGTGCCAGCAGCTTAGGTGCGGCGGGGAACACTGAAGCTTTCTTT.

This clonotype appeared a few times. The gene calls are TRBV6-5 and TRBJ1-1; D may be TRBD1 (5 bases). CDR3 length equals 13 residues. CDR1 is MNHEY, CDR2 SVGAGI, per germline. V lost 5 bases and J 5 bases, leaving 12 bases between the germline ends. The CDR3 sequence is CASSRPGTTEAFF. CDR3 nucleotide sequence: TGTGCCAGCAGTCGCCCAGGGACGACTGAAGCTTTCTTT.

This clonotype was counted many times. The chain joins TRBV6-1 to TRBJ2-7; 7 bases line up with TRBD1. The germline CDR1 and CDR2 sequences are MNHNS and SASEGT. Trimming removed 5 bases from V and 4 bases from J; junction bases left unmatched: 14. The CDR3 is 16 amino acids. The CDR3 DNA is TGTGCCAGCAGTTACCGAAACAGGGGAAATAGTTACGAGCAGTACTTC. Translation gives CASSYRNRGNSYEQYF.

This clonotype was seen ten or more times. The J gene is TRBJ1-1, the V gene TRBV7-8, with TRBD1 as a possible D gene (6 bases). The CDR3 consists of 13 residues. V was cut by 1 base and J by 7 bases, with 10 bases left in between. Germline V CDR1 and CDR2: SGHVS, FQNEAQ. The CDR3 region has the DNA TGTGCCAGCAGCTTAGAAGCCAGGGGTGAAGCTTTCTTT. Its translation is CASSLEARGEAFF.

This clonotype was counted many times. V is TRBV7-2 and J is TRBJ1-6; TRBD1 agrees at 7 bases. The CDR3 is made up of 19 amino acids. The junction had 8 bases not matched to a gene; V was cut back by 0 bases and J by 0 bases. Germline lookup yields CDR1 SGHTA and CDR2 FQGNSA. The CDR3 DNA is TGTGCCAGCAGCTTAGCGGAGGGGGCATCAAGCTCCTATAATTCACCCCTCCACTTT. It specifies CASSLAEGASSSYNSPLHF.

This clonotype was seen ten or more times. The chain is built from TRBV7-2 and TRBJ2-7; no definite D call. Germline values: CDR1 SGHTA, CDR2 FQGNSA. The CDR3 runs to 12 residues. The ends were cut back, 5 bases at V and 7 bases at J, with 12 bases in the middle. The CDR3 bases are TGTGCCAGCAGCCCGTCCGTGGGTGAGCAGTACTTC. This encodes CASSPSVGEQYF.

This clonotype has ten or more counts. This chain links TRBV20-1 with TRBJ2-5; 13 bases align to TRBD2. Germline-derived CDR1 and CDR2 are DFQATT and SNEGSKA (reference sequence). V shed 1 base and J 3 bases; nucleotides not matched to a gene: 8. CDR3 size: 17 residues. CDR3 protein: CSARALILAGGEETQYF. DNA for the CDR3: TGCAGTGCTAGAGCCCTGATACTAGCGGGGGGGGAAGAGACCCAGTACTTC.

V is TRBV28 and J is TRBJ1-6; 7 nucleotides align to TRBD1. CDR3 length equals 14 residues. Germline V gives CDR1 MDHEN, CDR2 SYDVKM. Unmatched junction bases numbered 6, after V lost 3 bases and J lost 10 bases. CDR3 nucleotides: TGTGCCAGCAGTTTTAGAAGGGGGCTGTCACCCCTCCACTTT. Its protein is CASSFRRGLSPLHF.

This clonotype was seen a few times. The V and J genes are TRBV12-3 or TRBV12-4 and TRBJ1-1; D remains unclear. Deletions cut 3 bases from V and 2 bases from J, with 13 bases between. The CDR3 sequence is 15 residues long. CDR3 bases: TGTGCCAGCAGTTTTTTTGGTCGGGGTAACACTGAAGCTTTCTTT. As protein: CASSFFGRGNTEAFF.

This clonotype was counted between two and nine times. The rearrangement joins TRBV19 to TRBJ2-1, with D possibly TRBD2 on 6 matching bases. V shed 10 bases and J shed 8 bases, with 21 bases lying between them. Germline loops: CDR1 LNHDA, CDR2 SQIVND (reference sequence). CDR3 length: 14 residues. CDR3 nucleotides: TGTGCCACAAAACGAGGTGGGTCTAGCGATGAGCAGTTCTTC. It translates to CATKRGGSSDEQFF.

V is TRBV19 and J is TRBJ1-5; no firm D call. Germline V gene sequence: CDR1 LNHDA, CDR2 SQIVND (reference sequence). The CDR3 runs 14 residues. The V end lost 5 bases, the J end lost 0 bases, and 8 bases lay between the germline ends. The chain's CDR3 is CASSGQLSNQPQHF. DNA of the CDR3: TGTGCCAGTAGTGGGCAGCTTAGCAATCAGCCCCAGCATTTT.